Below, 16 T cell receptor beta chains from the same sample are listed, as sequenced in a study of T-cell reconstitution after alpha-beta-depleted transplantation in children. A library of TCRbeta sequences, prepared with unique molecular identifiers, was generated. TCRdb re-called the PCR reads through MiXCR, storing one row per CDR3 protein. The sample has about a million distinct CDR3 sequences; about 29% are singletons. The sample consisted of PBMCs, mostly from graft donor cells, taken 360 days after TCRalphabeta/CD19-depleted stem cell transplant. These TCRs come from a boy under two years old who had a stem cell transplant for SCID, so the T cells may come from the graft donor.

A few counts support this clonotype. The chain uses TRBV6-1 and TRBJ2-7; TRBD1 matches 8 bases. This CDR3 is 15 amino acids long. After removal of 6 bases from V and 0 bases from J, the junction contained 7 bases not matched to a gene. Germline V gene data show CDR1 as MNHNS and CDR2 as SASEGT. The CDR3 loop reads CASRRTGGISYEQYF. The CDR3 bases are TGTGCCAGCAGGAGAACAGGGGGAATCTCCTACGAGCAGTACTTC.

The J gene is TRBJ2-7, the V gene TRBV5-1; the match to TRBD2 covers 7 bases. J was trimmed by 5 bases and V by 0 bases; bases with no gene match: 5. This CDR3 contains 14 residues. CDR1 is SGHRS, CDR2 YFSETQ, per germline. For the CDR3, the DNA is TGCGCCAGCAGCTTGGAGGGAGGGCTGGACGAGCAGTACTTC. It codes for CASSLEGGLDEQYF.

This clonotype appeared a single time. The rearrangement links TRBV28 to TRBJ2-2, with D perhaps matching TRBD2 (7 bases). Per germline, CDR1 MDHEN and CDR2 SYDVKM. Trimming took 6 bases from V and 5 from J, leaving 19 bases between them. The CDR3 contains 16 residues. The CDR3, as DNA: TGTGCCAGCAGCGGAGGCGGGGGCTATCGGACCGGGGAGCTGTTTTTT. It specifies CASSGGGGYRTGELFF.

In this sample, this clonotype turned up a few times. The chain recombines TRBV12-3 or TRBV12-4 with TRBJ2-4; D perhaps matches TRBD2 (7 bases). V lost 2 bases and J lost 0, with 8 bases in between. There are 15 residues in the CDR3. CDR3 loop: CASSLRGGAKNIQYF. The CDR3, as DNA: TGTGCCAGCAGTTTAAGGGGGGGAGCCAAAAACATTCAGTACTTC.

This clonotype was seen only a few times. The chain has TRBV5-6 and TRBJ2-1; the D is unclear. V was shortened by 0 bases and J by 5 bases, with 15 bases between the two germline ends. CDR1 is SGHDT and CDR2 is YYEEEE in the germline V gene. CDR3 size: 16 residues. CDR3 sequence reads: CASSLGSLRRNNEQFF. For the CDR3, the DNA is TGTGCCAGCAGCTTGGGGTCCCTTAGAAGGAACAATGAGCAGTTCTTC.

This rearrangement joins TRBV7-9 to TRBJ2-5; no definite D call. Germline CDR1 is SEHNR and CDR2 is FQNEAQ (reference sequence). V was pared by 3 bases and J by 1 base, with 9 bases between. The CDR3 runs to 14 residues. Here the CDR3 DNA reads TGTGCCAGCAGCTTCGGTAGCATCCAAGAGACCCAGTACTTC. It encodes CASSFGSIQETQYF.

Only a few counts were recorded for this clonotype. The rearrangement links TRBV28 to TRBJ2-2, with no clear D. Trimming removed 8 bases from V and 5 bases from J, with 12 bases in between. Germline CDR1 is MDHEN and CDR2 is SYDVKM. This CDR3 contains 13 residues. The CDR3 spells CASGTEPTGELFF. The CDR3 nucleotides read TGTGCCAGCGGAACAGAACCGACCGGGGAGCTGTTTTTT. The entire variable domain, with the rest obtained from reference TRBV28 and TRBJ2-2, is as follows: DVKVTQSSRYLVKRTGEKVFLECVQDMDHENMFWYRQDPGLGLRLIYFSYDVKMKEKGDIPEGYSVSREKKERFSLILESASTNQTSMYLCASGTEPTGELFFGEGSRLTVL.

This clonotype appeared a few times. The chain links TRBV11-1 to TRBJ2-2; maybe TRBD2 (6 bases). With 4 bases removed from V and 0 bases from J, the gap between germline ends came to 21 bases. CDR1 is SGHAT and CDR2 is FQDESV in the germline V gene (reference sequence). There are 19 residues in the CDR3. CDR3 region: CASSWRGLSRGANTGELFF. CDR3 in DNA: TGTGCCAGCAGCTGGAGAGGACTATCCCGAGGGGCGAACACCGGGGAGCTGTTTTTT.

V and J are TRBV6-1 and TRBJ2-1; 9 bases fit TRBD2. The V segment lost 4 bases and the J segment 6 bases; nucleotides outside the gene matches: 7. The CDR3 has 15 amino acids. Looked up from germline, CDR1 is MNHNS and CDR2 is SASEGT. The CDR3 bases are TGTGCCAGCAGTGCCTTAGCGGGGGCCTCCAATGAGCAGTTCTTC. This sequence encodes CASSALAGASNEQFF.

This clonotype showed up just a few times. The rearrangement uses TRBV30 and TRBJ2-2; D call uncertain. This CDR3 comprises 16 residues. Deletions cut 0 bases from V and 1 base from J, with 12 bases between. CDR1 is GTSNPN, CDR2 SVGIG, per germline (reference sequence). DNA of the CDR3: TGTGCCTGGAGTGTATCCCCGGGTCGGAACACCGGGGAGCTGTTTTTT. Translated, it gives CAWSVSPGRNTGELFF. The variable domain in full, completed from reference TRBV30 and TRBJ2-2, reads SQTIHQWPATLVQPVGSPLSLECTVEGTSNPNLYWYRQAAGRGLQLLFYSVGIGQISSEVPQNLSASRPQDRQFILSSKKLLLSDSGFYLCAWSVSPGRNTGELFFGEGSRLTVL.

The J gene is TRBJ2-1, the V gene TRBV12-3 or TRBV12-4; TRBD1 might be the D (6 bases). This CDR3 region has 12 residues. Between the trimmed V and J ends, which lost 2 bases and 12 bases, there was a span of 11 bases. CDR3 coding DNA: TGTGCCAGCAGTTTAAGAGACAGGTCGCAGTTCTTC. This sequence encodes CASSLRDRSQFF.

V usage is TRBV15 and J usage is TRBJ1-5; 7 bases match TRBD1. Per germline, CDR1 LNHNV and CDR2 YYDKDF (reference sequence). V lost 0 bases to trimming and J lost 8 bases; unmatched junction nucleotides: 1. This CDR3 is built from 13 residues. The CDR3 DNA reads TGTGCCACCAGCAGAGATCAGGGGGAGCCCCAGCATTTT. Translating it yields CATSRDQGEPQHF.

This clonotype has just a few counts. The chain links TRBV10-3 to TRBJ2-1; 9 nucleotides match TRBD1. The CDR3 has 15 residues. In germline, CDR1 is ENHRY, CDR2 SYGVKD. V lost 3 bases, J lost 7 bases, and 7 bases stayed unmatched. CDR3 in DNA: TGTGCCATCAGTGACTCCCGGGACAGGGTGAATGAGCAGTTCTTC. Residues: CAISDSRDRVNEQFF.

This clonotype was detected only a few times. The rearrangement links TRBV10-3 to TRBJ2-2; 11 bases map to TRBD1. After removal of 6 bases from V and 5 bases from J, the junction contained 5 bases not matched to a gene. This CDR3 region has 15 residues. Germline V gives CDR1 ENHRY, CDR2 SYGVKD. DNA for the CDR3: TGTGCCATCAGCCCGGGACAGGGGGGAACCGGGGAGCTGTTTTTT. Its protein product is CAISPGQGGTGELFF.

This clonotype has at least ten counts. In DNA form, the CDR3 reads TGTGCCAGCAGCCACTACCTAGCGGGGGAGACCGGGGAGCTGTTTTTT. It yields the protein CASSHYLAGETGELFF. The rearrangement uses TRBV9 and TRBJ2-2; 10 bases match TRBD2. The CDR3 runs 16 residues. In germline, CDR1 is SGDLS, CDR2 YYNGEE. Unmatched junction bases numbered 8, after V lost 4 bases and J lost 5 bases. The complete variable domain, with remaining parts taken from reference TRBV9 and TRBJ2-2, reads DSGVTQTPKHLITATGQRVTLRCSPRSGDLSVYWYQQSLDQGLQFLIQYYNGEERAKGNILERFSAQQFPDLHSELNLSSLELGDSALYFCASSHYLAGETGELFFGEGSRLTVL.

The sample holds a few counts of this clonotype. DNA for the CDR3: TGTGCCAGCAGCGCGGGACTAGAGACCGGGGAGCTGTTTTTT. It codes for CASSAGLETGELFF. The J gene is TRBJ2-2, the V gene TRBV12-3 or TRBV12-4; TRBD2 matches at 8 bases. The V gene end was trimmed by 6 bases and the J gene end by 5 bases; junction bases not matched to a gene: 5. CDR3 length equals 14 residues.